This T cell receptor (beta chain) appears in the sequencing data of a study of control samples from healthy donors and cancer patients. Clones were sequenced by immunoSEQ multiplex PCR, and TCRdb holds only the in-frame ones, with some missing. The table lists just over 80,000 clones, about nine tenths of them singletons. V gave up 0 bases and J gave up 2 bases, with 11 bases separating them. This CDR3 region has 15 residues. The germline V gene has CDR1 SGHDN and CDR2 FVKESK. The specimen sequenced was blood. The TCR originated in a man aged 50-59 years in good health. The rearrangement joins TRBV14 to TRBJ2-7, with D perhaps TRBD1 (5 bases). The CDR3 sequence is CASSQDQGFAYEQYF. CDR3 coding DNA: TGTGCCAGCAGCCAAGATCAGGGCTTCGCCTACGAGCAGTACTTC.